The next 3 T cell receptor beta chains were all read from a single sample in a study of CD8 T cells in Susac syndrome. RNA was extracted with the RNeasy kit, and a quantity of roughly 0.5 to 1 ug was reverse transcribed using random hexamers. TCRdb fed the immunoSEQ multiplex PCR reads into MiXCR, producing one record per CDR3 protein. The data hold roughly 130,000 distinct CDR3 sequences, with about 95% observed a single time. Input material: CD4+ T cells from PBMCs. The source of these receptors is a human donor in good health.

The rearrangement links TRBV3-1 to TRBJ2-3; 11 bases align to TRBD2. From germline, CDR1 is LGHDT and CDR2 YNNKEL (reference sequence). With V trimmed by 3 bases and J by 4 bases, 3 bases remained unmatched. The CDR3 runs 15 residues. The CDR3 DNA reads TGTGCCAGCAGCCACACTAGCGGGAGTCCAGATACGCAGTATTTT. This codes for CASSHTSGSPDTQYF.

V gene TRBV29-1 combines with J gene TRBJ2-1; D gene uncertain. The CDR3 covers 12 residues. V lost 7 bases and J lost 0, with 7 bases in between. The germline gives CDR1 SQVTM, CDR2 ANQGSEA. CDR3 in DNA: TGCAGCGCTAGTAGCTCCTACAATGAGCAGTTCTTC. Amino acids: CSASSSYNEQFF.

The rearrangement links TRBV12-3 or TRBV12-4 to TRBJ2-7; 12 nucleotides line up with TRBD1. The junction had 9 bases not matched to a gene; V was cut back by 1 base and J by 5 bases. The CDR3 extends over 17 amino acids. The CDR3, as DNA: TGTGCCAGCAGTTTAGGATTACCCGGGACAGGGGGCCACGAGCAGTACTTC. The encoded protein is CASSLGLPGTGGHEQYF.